Listed here are 24 T cell receptor beta chains from one sample, sequenced in a study of T cells in Graves' hyperthyroidism and ophthalmopathy. Amplified TCR beta CDR3 regions came from RNA transcripts. Using the HTBI primer set, a first-round RT-PCR was run on the TCR CDR3. In TCRdb, the multiplex PCR reads were re-called with MiXCR into one record per CDR3 protein. The sample lists hundreds of thousands of distinct CDR3 sequences, roughly 40% seen once, with 7.5% to 9.5% in the top ten. Sequenced: blood. Receptors originate from a young man with Graves' hyperthyroidism.

This clonotype was detected a few times. The junction shows a germline mismatch at one end, possibly a read error. The V and J genes are TRBV7-3 and TRBJ1-5; weak D call: TRBD1 (5 bases). Germline values: CDR1 SGHTA, CDR2 FQGTGA. The CDR3 runs 16 residues. In nucleotides, the CDR3 is TGCGCCAGCAGCCGAACCCCGGGGCAGGACAATCAGCCCCAGCATTTT. Protein: CASSRTPGQDNQPQHF.

V gene TRBV19 combines with J gene TRBJ1-5, with TRBD1 matching 11 bases. Germline V CDR1 and CDR2: LNHDA, SQIVND (reference sequence). CDR3 length equals 16 residues. Trimming cost V 3 bases and J 4 bases; bases outside gene matches: 5. The CDR3 region is CASSIGTGGVNQPQHF. The CDR3 DNA is TGTGCCAGTAGTATCGGGACAGGGGGAGTAAATCAGCCCCAGCATTTT.

The rearrangement uses TRBV29-1 and TRBJ1-5; D is undetermined. Germline CDR1 and CDR2: SQVTM and ANQGSEA. The CDR3 totals 13 residues. Trimming left V 7 bases short and J 6 bases short, with 16 bases between. DNA for the CDR3: TGCAGCGGGGGTCCTGCAGGCCTTCAGCCCCAGCATTTT. It is translated as CSGGPAGLQPQHF.

Comment on this clonotype: A single base separates this from a much larger clone, so it may be a read error. The chain has TRBV2 and TRBJ1-3; D not resolved. The germline V gene encodes CDR1 SNHLY and CDR2 FYNNEI. The CDR3 is 13 residues long. CDR3 in amino acids: CASSYGSGDTIYF. In DNA form, the CDR3 reads TGTGCCAGCAGTTATGGCTCTGGAGACACCATATATTTT.

The chain recombines TRBV7-2 with TRBJ2-6; D is perhaps TRBD1 (5 bases). Trimming left V 5 bases short and J 6 bases short, with 14 bases between. In germline, CDR1 is SGHTA, CDR2 FQGNSA. This CDR3 has 15 amino acids. DNA for the CDR3: TGTGCCAGCAGCCGACAGCCTCGTGAGGCCAACGTCCTGACTTTC. It codes for CASSRQPREANVLTF.

This clonotype appeared a single time. J is TRBJ2-7 and V is TRBV20-1; TRBD2 is a possible D gene (5 bases). The germline CDR1 and CDR2 sequences are DFQATT and SNEGSKA (reference sequence). Trimming shortened V by 1 base and J by 4 bases, and 11 bases separated the two germline ends. The CDR3 is 13 residues long. The CDR3 loop is CSARADSTYEQYF. Here the CDR3 DNA reads TGCAGTGCTAGAGCGGACTCGACTTACGAGCAGTACTTC.

V is TRBV4-2 and J is TRBJ1-2; no definite D call. This CDR3 is built from 14 residues. Germline V lookup: CDR1 LGHNA, CDR2 YNFKEQ. Trimming shortened V by 3 bases and J by 3 bases, and 11 bases separated the two germline ends. The CDR3 here is CASSQPGQYYGYTF. In DNA form, the CDR3 reads TGTGCCAGCAGCCAGCCAGGCCAGTACTATGGCTACACCTTC.

The chain recombines TRBV20-1 with TRBJ2-7, with D uncertain. The CDR3 extends over 13 amino acids. V was trimmed by 7 bases and J by 0 bases, leaving 13 bases between them. Germline-derived CDR1 and CDR2 are DFQATT and SNEGSKA (reference sequence). CDR3 sequence reads: CSGVGSRSYEQYF. In DNA, the CDR3 is TGCAGTGGTGTAGGTTCTCGCTCCTACGAGCAGTACTTC.

The rearrangement links TRBV19 to TRBJ1-2, with D perhaps TRBD1 (5 bases). Germline V gene lookup returns CDR1 LNHDA and CDR2 SQIVND (reference sequence). CDR3 length: 12 amino acids. The DNA for the CDR3 is TGTGCTAGTCCGCCAGGGAGCTATGGCTACACCTTC. It yields the protein CASPPGSYGYTF.

This clonotype was recorded once. The rearrangement uses TRBV7-3 and TRBJ2-7, with TRBD1 identical over 10 bases. V shed 4 bases, J shed 4 bases, and the junction held 10 bases outside the gene matches. The CDR3 runs to 16 residues. The germline V gene has CDR1 SGHTA and CDR2 FQGTGA. This CDR3 is CASSSGTGVQGYEQYF. The CDR3 nucleotides are TGTGCCAGCAGCTCCGGGACAGGGGTGCAGGGTTACGAGCAGTACTTC.

There are many counts of this clonotype. This chain uses TRBV20-1 with TRBJ1-2, with D unresolved. Trimming removed 4 bases at V and 2 bases at J, with 8 bases between. The V gene's germline CDR1 is DFQATT and CDR2 SNEGSKA (reference sequence). This CDR3 has 12 residues. The CDR3 region is CSATRVNYGYTF. For the CDR3, the DNA is TGCAGTGCTACGAGGGTCAACTATGGCTACACCTTC.

The rearrangement joins TRBV7-2 to TRBJ1-5; the D is unclear. Trimming removed 3 bases from V and 2 bases from J, with 8 bases in between. CDR1 and CDR2 from the germline V gene are SGHTA and FQGNSA. This CDR3 has 14 amino acids. For the CDR3, the DNA is TGTGCCAGCAGCTTGTGGAGTGGCAATCAGCCCCAGCATTTT. Translation: CASSLWSGNQPQHF.

V and J are TRBV7-7 and TRBJ1-1, with D unclear. V shed 6 bases and J shed 1 base, with 9 bases lying between them. Germline assignment: CDR1 SSHAT and CDR2 FNYEAQ (reference sequence). The CDR3 length is 13 residues. The CDR3 loop is CASSQIRNTEAFF. The DNA for the CDR3 is TGTGCCAGCAGTCAAATACGGAACACTGAAGCTTTCTTT.

This clonotype appeared once. This chain connects TRBV6-5 to TRBJ1-1; TRBD1 aligns across 7 bases. The CDR3 spans 12 residues. V was pared by 9 bases and J by 3 bases, with 4 bases of the junction left unmatched. Germline CDR1 is MNHEY and CDR2 is SVGAGI. CDR3 protein: CASWDSHTEAFF. CDR3 coding DNA: TGTGCCAGTTGGGACAGTCACACTGAAGCTTTCTTT.

The chain is built from TRBV5-1 and TRBJ1-1; tentative D call: TRBD1 (5 bases). The CDR3 consists of 16 residues. The germline V gene encodes CDR1 SGHRS and CDR2 YFSETQ. V lost 0 bases and J lost 0, with 12 bases in between. The CDR3 nucleotides are TGCGCCAGCAGCTTGGTGGATGGCAGGGTGAACACTGAAGCTTTCTTT. Encoded protein: CASSLVDGRVNTEAFF.

As concerns this clonotype: A read error may explain this, as a much larger clone is one base away. The chain carries TRBV29-1 and TRBJ2-7, with 8 bases fitting TRBD1. With V trimmed by 6 bases and J by 7 bases, 11 bases remained unmatched. This CDR3 has 13 amino acids. CDR1 is SQVTM, CDR2 ANQGSEA, per germline. The CDR3 protein is CSVQGGGSWEQYF. CDR3 coding DNA: TGCAGCGTACAGGGGGGCGGGTCTTGGGAGCAGTACTTC.

This clonotype was picked up a small number of times. The CDR3 sequence: CSARPVGYNEKLFF. The CDR3 DNA reads TGCAGTGCACGGCCAGTGGGTTATAATGAAAAACTGTTTTTT. The rearrangement links TRBV20-1 to TRBJ1-4, with unresolved D. In germline, CDR1 is DFQATT, CDR2 SNEGSKA (reference sequence). Between the trimmed V and J ends, which lost 6 bases and 4 bases, there was a span of 15 bases. This CDR3 region has 14 residues.

A note on this clonotype: A much larger clonotype is one base distant, so this may be a read error. The chain carries TRBV12-3 or TRBV12-4 and TRBJ1-1; a possible D gene is TRBD1 (5 bases). The V and J ends lost 10 bases and 5 bases respectively, with 17 bases between them. The CDR3 extends over 13 amino acids. As DNA, the CDR3 is TGTGCCACCGCCACAGGTGCGGGGACTGAAGCTTTCTTT. Translation gives CATATGAGTEAFF.

The V and J genes are TRBV10-3 and TRBJ2-7; no clear D gene. V lost 3 bases and J 6 bases, leaving 9 bases between the germline ends. The CDR3 runs 12 residues. CDR1 and CDR2 from the germline V gene are ENHRY and SYGVKD. The CDR3 loop reads CAISEGQFEQYF. The CDR3 DNA reads as TGTGCCATCAGTGAAGGGCAGTTCGAGCAGTACTTC.

The J gene is TRBJ1-1, the V gene TRBV7-9; 9 nucleotides agree with TRBD1. In germline, CDR1 is SEHNR, CDR2 FQNEAQ (reference sequence). V dropped 3 bases and J dropped 5; count of bases not matched to a gene: 13. The CDR3 has 17 residues. The DNA for the CDR3 is TGTGCCAGCAGCTTGGCCTGGGGACAGGGAGTAGGAACTGAAGCTTTCTTT. Translation: CASSLAWGQGVGTEAFF.

Only one count was recorded for this clonotype. The junction does not match germline at one end; this may be a read error. The rearrangement links TRBV10-3 to TRBJ1-5, with D tentatively TRBD1 (6 bases). The CDR3 sequence is 18 residues long. CDR1 and CDR2 (germline): ENHRY, SYGVKD. The CDR3 here is CASSEDRPSSYSNQPQHF. CDR3 DNA sequence: TGTGCCAGCAGTGAAGACAGGCCCAGCTCCTATAGCAATCAGCCCCAGCATTTT.

Many counts were recorded for this clonotype. This sequence joins TRBV20-1 and TRBJ2-6; the D is unclear. V lost 5 bases and J lost 1, with 12 bases in between. CDR1 DFQATT and CDR2 SNEGSKA come from the germline V gene (reference sequence). The CDR3 loop spans 15 amino acids. CDR3 in amino acids: CSASPSRSGANVLTF. CDR3 nucleotide sequence: TGCAGTGCTTCCCCCTCACGTTCTGGGGCCAACGTCCTGACTTTC.

In this sample, this clonotype turned up once. The chain combines TRBV15 with TRBJ2-2; tentatively, D is TRBD2 (7 bases). CDR3 length: 16 amino acids. Germline V gene lookup returns CDR1 LNHNV and CDR2 YYDKDF (reference sequence). V dropped 4 bases and J dropped 0 bases, with 12 bases sitting between them. The chain's CDR3 is CATSKGGGANTGELFF. The CDR3 coding sequence is TGTGCCACCAGCAAAGGAGGGGGGGCGAACACCGGGGAGCTGTTTTTT.

The chain recombines TRBV19 with TRBJ2-7; TRBD1 matches at 7 bases. The CDR3 totals 15 residues. Germline CDR1 reads LNHDA; CDR2 reads SQIVND (reference sequence). The V and J ends lost 6 bases and 5 bases, in that order; junction bases with no gene match: 13. CDR3 bases: TGTGCCAGTAGGCCACAGACAGGGAAGCTCAACGAGCAGTACTTC. Its translation is CASRPQTGKLNEQYF.